One and the same sample provided the 23 T cell receptor beta chains below, sequenced in a study of siplizumab effects on memory and regulatory T cells. Clones were read by immunoSEQ multiplex PCR, and TCRdb kept only the in-frame ones, dropping some. The data show about 50,000 clones, with about 93% seen just once and 15% to 20% held by the top ten. Sequences were obtained from CD8+ T cells sorted from blood. The source is a human donor in good health.

This rearrangement joins TRBV10-3 to TRBJ1-5, with a tentative D call TRBD1 (6 bases). This CDR3 is 14 amino acids long. Germline lookup yields CDR1 ENHRY and CDR2 SYGVKD. V was cut by 10 bases and J by 2 bases, with 15 bases left in between. CDR3 region: CATGRGVGNQPQHF. Written as DNA, the CDR3 is TGTGCCACGGGGAGGGGGGTTGGCAATCAGCCCCAGCATTTT.

This clone was detected once. The chain is built from TRBV4-2 and TRBJ1-2, with unresolved D. Germline V gene lookup returns CDR1 LGHNA and CDR2 YNFKEQ. The V gene lost 0 bases and the J gene lost 2 bases, with 10 bases spanning the gap. The CDR3 spans 15 residues. The CDR3 coding sequence is TGTGCCAGCAGCCAAGAGGGTAAACCCAACTATGGCTACACCTTC. It specifies CASSQEGKPNYGYTF.

The V and J genes are TRBV27 and TRBJ1-1; D remains unclear. V gave up 2 bases and J gave up 5 bases, with 12 bases separating them. The CDR3 runs to 14 residues. Germline V gene lookup returns CDR1 MNHEY and CDR2 SMNVEV (reference sequence). The chain's CDR3 is CASSLGLPSTEAFF. The CDR3 coding sequence is TGTGCCAGCAGTTTAGGACTCCCGAGTACTGAAGCTTTCTTT.

The rearrangement links TRBV2 to TRBJ2-1; possibly TRBD2 for D (5 bases). CDR3 length: 15 amino acids. CDR1 and CDR2 (germline): SNHLY, FYNNEI. V dropped 0 bases and J dropped 2 bases, with 8 bases sitting between them. The CDR3 sequence: CASSEAPGTYNEQFF. The CDR3 DNA reads as TGTGCCAGCAGTGAAGCGCCCGGGACCTACAATGAGCAGTTCTTC. Based on the CDR3 plus reference TRBV2 and TRBJ2-1, the full variable domain is EPEVTQTPSHQVTQMGQEVILRCVPISNHLYFYWYRQILGQKVEFLVSFYNNEISEKSEIFDDQFSVERPDGSNFTLKIRSTKLEDSAMYFCASSEAPGTYNEQFFGPGTRLTVL.

The chain employs TRBV29-1 and TRBJ2-2, with D tentatively TRBD2 (5 bases). The CDR3 length is 14 residues. The V and J ends lost 4 bases and 3 bases respectively, with 12 bases between them. The germline gives CDR1 SQVTM, CDR2 ANQGSEA. CDR3 amino acids: CSVVPRADTGELFF. In nucleotides, the CDR3 is TGCAGCGTTGTCCCGCGGGCGGACACCGGGGAGCTGTTTTTT.

The chain links TRBV4-1 to TRBJ1-1; TRBD1 might be the D (6 bases). Germline lookup yields CDR1 MGHRA and CDR2 YSYEKL. This CDR3 region has 16 residues. The V gene lost 1 base and the J gene lost 0 bases, with 12 bases spanning the gap. The CDR3: CASSQVGGPMNTEAFF. DNA of the CDR3: TGCGCCAGCAGCCAAGTGGGGGGGCCTATGAACACTGAAGCTTTCTTT.

This clone occurred a few times. This chain connects TRBV5-5 to TRBJ2-7; weak D call: TRBD1 (5 bases). Trimming took off 2 bases at V and 0 bases at J, with 9 bases between the two ends. Germline CDR1 reads SGHKS; CDR2 reads YYEKEE (reference sequence). The CDR3 extends over 14 amino acids. This chain's CDR3 is CASSLGHTSYEQYF. DNA for the CDR3: TGTGCCAGCAGCTTAGGACATACCTCCTACGAGCAGTACTTC.

The CDR3 DNA reads as TGTGCCAGCAGTGAAGTGGGGGCGGGTCCTAAGTACGAGCAGTACTTC. The encoded protein is CASSEVGAGPKYEQYF. V is TRBV2 and J is TRBJ2-7; possibly TRBD1 for D (6 bases). Germline V gene sequence: CDR1 SNHLY, CDR2 FYNNEI. V was clipped by 1 base and J by 4 bases, with 17 bases between them. This CDR3 has 16 amino acids.

This clone came up a few times. The chain uses TRBV11-1 and TRBJ2-7; D is ambiguous. The ends were cut back, 1 base at V and 2 bases at J, with 15 bases in the middle. This CDR3 spans 16 amino acids. The germline V gene has CDR1 SGHAT and CDR2 FQDESV (reference sequence). The CDR3 nucleotides read TGTGCCAGCAGCTTAGAGTTTGGGTCCAACCCCTACGAGCAGTACTTC. This encodes CASSLEFGSNPYEQYF.

This chain connects TRBV27 to TRBJ2-7, with no clear D. The CDR3 is 14 residues long. V gave up 5 bases and J gave up 1 base, with 12 bases separating them. The germline V gene has CDR1 MNHEY and CDR2 SMNVEV (reference sequence). CDR3 DNA sequence: TGTGCCAGCAGTCCCTCGTCACGGTCCTACGAGCAGTACTTC. This encodes CASSPSSRSYEQYF.

The genes are TRBV19 and TRBJ2-5; 8 bases match TRBD1. The CDR3 totals 14 residues. CDR1 and CDR2 (germline): LNHDA, SQIVND (reference sequence). V trimming: 6 bases; J trimming: 3 bases; junction bases outside the gene matches: 6. The CDR3 region is CASSTGTGEETQYF. The DNA of the CDR3 is TGTGCCAGTAGCACCGGGACAGGCGAAGAGACCCAGTACTTC.

The chain couples TRBV7-9 to TRBJ2-3; 10 bases line up with TRBD2. J lost 2 bases, V lost 2 bases, and 4 bases had no gene match. CDR1 is SEHNR, CDR2 FQNEAQ, per germline (reference sequence). The CDR3 totals 16 residues. CDR3 residues: CASSLTSGMLTDTQYF. Here the CDR3 DNA reads TGTGCCAGCAGCTTAACTAGCGGGATGCTCACAGATACGCAGTATTTT.

The chain uses TRBV6-4 and TRBJ2-7, with D possibly being TRBD2 (6 bases). The V gene lost 6 bases and the J gene lost 0 bases, with 15 bases spanning the gap. Germline CDR1 is MRHNA and CDR2 is SNTAGT. The CDR3 extends over 15 amino acids. For the CDR3, the DNA is TGTGCCAGCAGATCAGTGGGGAGGCCCTCCTACGAGCAGTACTTC. This gives the protein CASRSVGRPSYEQYF.

A remark on this clone: Within the sample, other DNA sequences also encode this same CDR3. V is TRBV7-9 and J is TRBJ1-1, with D unclear. Germline assignment: CDR1 SEHNR and CDR2 FQNEAQ (reference sequence). V was shortened by 3 bases and J by 1 base, with 6 bases between the two germline ends. The CDR3 length is 13 residues. CDR3 loop: CASSFRENTEAFF. As DNA, the CDR3 is TGTGCCAGCAGCTTTCGAGAGAACACTGAAGCTTTCTTT.

The chain couples TRBV15 to TRBJ2-7, with D maybe TRBD1 (6 bases). The CDR3 consists of 15 residues. Germline loops: CDR1 LNHNV, CDR2 YYDKDF (reference sequence). Trimming left V 6 bases short and J 0 bases short, with 15 bases between. The CDR3 loop reads CATSTRTENSYEQYF. CDR3 bases: TGTGCCACCAGTACCAGGACAGAGAACTCCTACGAGCAGTACTTC.

This chain connects TRBV19 to TRBJ2-7; 10 positions match TRBD1. Germline-derived CDR1 and CDR2 are LNHDA and SQIVND (reference sequence). The CDR3 consists of 14 residues. V trimming: 7 bases; J trimming: 2 bases; junction bases outside the gene matches: 5. The CDR3 sequence: CASNPGQGAYEQYF. In DNA form, the CDR3 reads TGTGCCAGTAATCCTGGACAGGGGGCCTACGAGCAGTACTTC.

V usage is TRBV19 and J usage is TRBJ2-1; TRBD1 or TRBD2 may be the D gene (5 bases each). The CDR3 is 15 residues long. Trimming took 3 bases from V and 5 from J, leaving 14 bases between them. Germline CDR1 LNHDA, CDR2 SQIVND (reference sequence). For the CDR3, the DNA is TGTGCCAGTAGTATCTTAGTTGGGGGTCACAATGAGCAGTTCTTC. It yields the protein CASSILVGGHNEQFF.

The chain uses TRBV30 and TRBJ2-7; the match to TRBD1 covers 9 bases. V was clipped by 0 bases and J by 0 bases; unmatched bases: 3. The CDR3 sequence is 15 residues long. In germline, CDR1 is GTSNPN, CDR2 SVGIG (reference sequence). CDR3: CAWSVPDRGSYEQYF. CDR3 DNA: TGTGCCTGGAGTGTCCCGGACAGGGGCTCCTACGAGCAGTACTTC.

The rearrangement uses TRBV4-1 and TRBJ2-7, with D possibly being TRBD1 (5 bases). Per the germline V gene, CDR1 is MGHRA and CDR2 is YSYEKL. The CDR3 extends over 17 amino acids. Trimming removed 2 bases from V and 2 bases from J, with 19 bases in between. The CDR3 sequence: CASSQLVTGVPPYEQYF. The CDR3 nucleotides read TGCGCCAGCAGCCAACTGGTTACAGGAGTTCCCCCCTACGAGCAGTACTTC.

This clone came up once. This chain connects TRBV7-4 to TRBJ1-3, with D possibly matching TRBD1 (6 bases). The length of the CDR3 is 15 residues. V shed 11 bases and J shed 4 bases, with 21 bases lying between them. CDR1 is SGHVT, CDR2 SQSDAQ, per germline. The CDR3 DNA reads as TGTGCCGACCCCAGAAGGGGGAAGGAAGGAAACACCATATATTTT. Protein sequence: CADPRRGKEGNTIYF.

This rearrangement joins TRBV28 to TRBJ2-3, with TRBD2 identical over 8 bases. The CDR3 spans 20 residues. Germline CDR1 is MDHEN and CDR2 is SYDVKM. J lost 2 bases, V lost 3 bases, and 19 bases had no gene match. CDR3 bases: TGTGCCAGCAGTTTTCCGGTAGCGGGAAGCGGTAGTACATACACAGATACGCAGTATTTT. This translates into CASSFPVAGSGSTYTDTQYF.

This clone was detected only a few times. The chain carries TRBV11-2 and TRBJ1-4; D gene ambiguous. V lost 3 bases, J lost 10 bases, and 9 bases lay in between. CDR3 length equals 12 residues. Germline-derived CDR1 and CDR2 are SGHAT and FQNNGV. In DNA form, the CDR3 reads TGTGCCAGCAGCTTCCAAAAGGGAAAACTGTTTTTT. Residues: CASSFQKGKLFF.

The chain links TRBV28 to TRBJ1-5; TRBD1 agrees at 7 bases. V dropped 8 bases and J dropped 4; count of bases not matched to a gene: 11. CDR3 size: 15 residues. Germline lookup yields CDR1 MDHEN and CDR2 SYDVKM. The CDR3 region is CASDPGTARNQPQHF. CDR3 sequence (DNA): TGTGCCAGCGACCCCGGGACAGCCAGGAATCAGCCCCAGCATTTT.